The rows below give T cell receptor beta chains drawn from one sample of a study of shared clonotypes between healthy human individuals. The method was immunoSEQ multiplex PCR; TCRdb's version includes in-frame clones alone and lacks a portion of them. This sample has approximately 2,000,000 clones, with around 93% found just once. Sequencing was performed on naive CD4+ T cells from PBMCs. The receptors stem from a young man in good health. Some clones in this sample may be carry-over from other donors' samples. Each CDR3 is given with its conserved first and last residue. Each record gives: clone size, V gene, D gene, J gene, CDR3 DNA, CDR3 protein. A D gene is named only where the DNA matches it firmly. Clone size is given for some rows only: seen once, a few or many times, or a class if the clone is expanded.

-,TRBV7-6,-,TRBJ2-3,TGTGCCAGCAGCTTAGCGTATAGCACAGATACGCAGTATTTT,CASSLAYSTDTQYF
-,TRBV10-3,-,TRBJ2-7,TGTGCCACCCGCGGTGGGGAGCTGGGGCACTTC,CATRGGELGHF
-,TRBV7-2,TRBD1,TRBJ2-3,TGTGCCAGCAGCTACCGACAGGGTCCCACAGATACGCAGTATTTT,CASSYRQGPTDTQYF
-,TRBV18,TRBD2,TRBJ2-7,TGTGCCAGCTCACCAATCGCTAGCGGATCCTACGAGCAGTACTTC,CASSPIASGSYEQYF
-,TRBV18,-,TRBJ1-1,TGTGCCAGCTCTCAAGCCGGGACGTTTATCACTGAAGCTTTCTTT,CASSQAGTFITEAFF
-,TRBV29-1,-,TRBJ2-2,TGCAGCGTTTCGCAGGCCGGGGAGCTGTTTTTT,CSVSQAGELFF
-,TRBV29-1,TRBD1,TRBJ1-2,TGCAGCGTTGCAGTTGGGACAGGGGGCAATGGCTACACCTTC,CSVAVGTGGNGYTF
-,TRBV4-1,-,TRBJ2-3,TGCGCCAGCAGCCAAGGGAGAGGCCAGGCGCAGTATTTT,CASSQGRGQAQYF
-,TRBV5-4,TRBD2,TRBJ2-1,TGTGCCAGCAGCTTGGATGCTAGCGGTTCCTACAATGAGCAGTTCTTC,CASSLDASGSYNEQFF
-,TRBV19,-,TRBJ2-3,TGTGCCAGTAACCCCGGGTACCCCCTTACAGATACGCAGTATTTT,CASNPGYPLTDTQYF
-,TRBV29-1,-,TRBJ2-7,TGCAGCGTTGGATATGCGGCCCGCCTTACCTACGAGCAGTACTTC,CSVGYAARLTYEQYF
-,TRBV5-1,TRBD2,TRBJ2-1,TGCGCCAGCAGCTTTAGGCGGGAGGGGTATGAGCAGTTCTTC,CASSFRREGYEQFF
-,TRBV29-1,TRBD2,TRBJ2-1,TGCAGCGTCCGAAAGGGGTTTACTAGCGGGAGTAAGAATGAGCAGTTCTTC,CSVRKGFTSGSKNEQFF
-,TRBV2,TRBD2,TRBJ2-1,TGTGCCAGCATGGTCCGCGGGAGCGCCAATGAGCAGTTCTTC,CASMVRGSANEQFF
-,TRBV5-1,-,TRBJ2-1,TGCGCCAGCAGCTTGAGAGCCGGTTCGGGCAATGAGCAGTTCTTC,CASSLRAGSGNEQFF
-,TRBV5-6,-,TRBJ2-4,TGTGCCAGCAGCTGGGCGGGGCTGGGCAAAAACATTCAGTACTTC,CASSWAGLGKNIQYF
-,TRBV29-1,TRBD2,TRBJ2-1,TGCAGCGGGGTTAAGCGGGAGGGGACTGAGCAGTTCTTC,CSGVKREGTEQFF
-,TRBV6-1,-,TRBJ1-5,TGTGCCAGCAGTCAGGGGAACAATCAGCCCCAGCATTTT,CASSQGNNQPQHF
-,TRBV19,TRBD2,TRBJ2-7,TGTGCCAGTAGTCTGGTGATGGGACTAGCGGGAGTAAGCGAGCAGTACTTC,CASSLVMGLAGVSEQYF
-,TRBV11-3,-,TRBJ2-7,TGTGCCAGCAGCTTGAGGGATTCCTACGAGCAGTACTTC,CASSLRDSYEQYF
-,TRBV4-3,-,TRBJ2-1,TGCGCCAGCAGCCAAGGAGCGAGCTACAATGAGCAGTTCTTC,CASSQGASYNEQFF
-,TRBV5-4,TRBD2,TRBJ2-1,TGTGCCAGCAGCTTGGCCCCTTCATGGGGGGGGACCTACAATGAGCAGTTCTTC,CASSLAPSWGGTYNEQFF
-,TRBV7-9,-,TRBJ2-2,TGTGCCAGCAGCTTAGAGGGGGGCGGGGAGCTGTTTTTT,CASSLEGGGELFF
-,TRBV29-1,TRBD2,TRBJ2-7,TGCAGCGTTCGAGGGACTAGCCACGAGCAGTACTTC,CSVRGTSHEQYF
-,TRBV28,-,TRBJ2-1,TGTGCCAGTGGAGAGGCGGTCTCCTACAATGAGCAGTTCTTC,CASGEAVSYNEQFF
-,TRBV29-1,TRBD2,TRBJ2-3,TGCAGCGGGGGGGGACCTAGAGGAGATACGCAGTATTTT,CSGGGPRGDTQYF
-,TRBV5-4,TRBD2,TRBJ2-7,TGTGCCAGCAGCTTGTCCGCTAGCGGTTCCTACGAGCAGTACTTC,CASSLSASGSYEQYF
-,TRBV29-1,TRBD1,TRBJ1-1,TGCAGCGTTGAGGTTAACAGGGGGAAGAACACTGAAGCTTTCTTT,CSVEVNRGKNTEAFF
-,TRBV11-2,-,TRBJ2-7,TGTGCCAGCAGCAGCCTTCGGCGGGGCTCCTACGAGCAGTACTTC,CASSSLRRGSYEQYF
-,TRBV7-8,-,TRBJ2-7,TGTGCCAGCAGCTTTACCGACTCCAGCTCCTACGAGCAGTACTTC,CASSFTDSSSYEQYF
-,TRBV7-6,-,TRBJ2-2,TGTGCCAGCAGCGTAAGGAACACCGGGGAGCTGTTTTTT,CASSVRNTGELFF
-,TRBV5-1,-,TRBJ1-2,TGCGCCAGCAGCTCAGACAGTAACTATGGCTACACCTTC,CASSSDSNYGYTF
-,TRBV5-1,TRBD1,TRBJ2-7,TGCGCCAGCAGCCCCAGTCCCGGGACAGGGAAGGGCGAGCAGTACTTC,CASSPSPGTGKGEQYF
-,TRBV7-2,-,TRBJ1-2,TGTGCCAGCAGCTTAGGGACAGTCTTGGGCTACACCTTC,CASSLGTVLGYTF
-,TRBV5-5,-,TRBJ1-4,TGTGCCAGCAGCTTGGTGGGGAGTGCAGAAAAACTGTTTTTT,CASSLVGSAEKLFF
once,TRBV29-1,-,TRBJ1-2,TGCAGCGTTGAAGTTTGGGGGCCATATGGCTACACCTTC,CSVEVWGPYGYTF
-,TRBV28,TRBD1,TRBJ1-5,TGTGCCAGCAGTTTAGTACAGGGGGTGCCTGGCAATCAGCCCCAGCATTTT,CASSLVQGVPGNQPQHF
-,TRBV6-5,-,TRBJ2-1,TGTGCCAGCAGTTCGGGCCTCAACACCGGAGAGCAGTTCTTC,CASSSGLNTGEQFF
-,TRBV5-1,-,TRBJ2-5,TGCGCCAGCAGCTTGCTGATTCAAGAGACCCAGTACTTC,CASSLLIQETQYF
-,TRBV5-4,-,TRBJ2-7,TGTGCCAGCAGCTTGGGACGGGAGATCCACGAGCAGTACTTC,CASSLGREIHEQYF
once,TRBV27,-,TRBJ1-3,TGTGCCAGCAGTTTATCCAGGGGAGGGACTGGAAACACCATATATTTT,CASSLSRGGTGNTIYF
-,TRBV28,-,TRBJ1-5,TGTGCCAGTCTCCGGGGAGGGAGGGAGCCCCAGCATTTT,CASLRGGREPQHF
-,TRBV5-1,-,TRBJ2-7,TGCGCCAGCAGCTTGGGTTGGTCCTACGAGCAGTACTTC,CASSLGWSYEQYF
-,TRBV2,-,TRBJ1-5,TGTGCCAGCAGTGAAAGTACCACAAATCAGCCCCAGCATTTT,CASSESTTNQPQHF
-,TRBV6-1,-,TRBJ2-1,TGTGCCAGCAGGGAGGGTTTGTGGCAGTTCTTC,CASREGLWQFF
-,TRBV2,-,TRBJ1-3,TGTGCCAGCAGTGCCAGGGCCGTAGGAAACACCATATATTTT,CASSARAVGNTIYF
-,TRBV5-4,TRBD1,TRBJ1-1,TGTGCCAGCAGCTTAACAGGGGGCCGCACTGAAGCTTTCTTT,CASSLTGGRTEAFF